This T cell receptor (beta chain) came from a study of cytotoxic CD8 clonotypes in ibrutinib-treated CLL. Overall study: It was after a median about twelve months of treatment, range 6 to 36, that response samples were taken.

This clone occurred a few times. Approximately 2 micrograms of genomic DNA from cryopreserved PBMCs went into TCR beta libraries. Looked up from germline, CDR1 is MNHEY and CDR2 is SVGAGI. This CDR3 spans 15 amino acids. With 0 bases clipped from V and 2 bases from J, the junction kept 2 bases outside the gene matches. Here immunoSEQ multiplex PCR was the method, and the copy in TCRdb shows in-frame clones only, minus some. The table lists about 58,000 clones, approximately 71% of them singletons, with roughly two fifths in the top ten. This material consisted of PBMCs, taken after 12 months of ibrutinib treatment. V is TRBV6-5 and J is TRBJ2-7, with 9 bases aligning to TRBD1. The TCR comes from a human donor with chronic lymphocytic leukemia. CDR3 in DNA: TGTGCCAGCAGTTACTCGGGGACAGGGACCTACGAGCAGTACTTC. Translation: CASSYSGTGTYEQYF.